The next 27 T cell receptor beta chains were all read from a single sample in a study of shared clonotypes between healthy human individuals. CD45RO-negative, CCR7-positively selected cells formed the naive CD8 fraction, excluding terminally differentiated effector memory CD45RA+ cells. Generated by immunoSEQ multiplex PCR, the TCRdb table keeps only in-frame clones and is missing some. In the table there are around 560,000 clones, roughly 95% of which are singletons. Sample: naive CD8+ T cells sorted from blood. The receptors here all came from a young woman in good health.

CDR3 nucleotide sequence: TGCGCCAGCAGCCTTCGAATACTAGCGGGAGACTCCTACGAGCAGTACTTC. Translated, it gives CASSLRILAGDSYEQYF. The V call is TRBV4-1, the J call TRBJ2-7, with TRBD2 matching 11 bases. This CDR3 is built from 17 residues. Per germline, CDR1 MGHRA and CDR2 YSYEKL. V trimming: 4 bases; J trimming: 0 bases; junction bases outside the gene matches: 8.

The V and J genes are TRBV7-9 and TRBJ2-7; D call uncertain. Trimming removed 5 bases from V and 0 bases from J, with 11 bases in between. Germline-derived CDR1 and CDR2 are SEHNR and FQNEAQ (reference sequence). The CDR3 contains 14 residues. Here the CDR3 DNA reads TGTGCCAGCAGCGTCGACATTCTCTCCTACGAGCAGTACTTC. It yields the protein CASSVDILSYEQYF. The whole variable domain, filled in from reference TRBV7-9 and TRBJ2-7, reads DTGVSQNPRHKITKRGQNVTFRCDPISEHNRLYWYRQTLGQGPEFLTYFQNEAQLEKSRLLSDRFSAERPKGSFSTLEIQRTEQGDSAMYLCASSVDILSYEQYFGPGTRLTVT.

The V call is TRBV5-4, the J call TRBJ2-2, with D tentatively TRBD1 (6 bases). The CDR3 runs to 13 residues. Trimming pared 2 bases from V and 5 bases from J, leaving 7 bases between. Per germline, CDR1 SGHNT and CDR2 YYREEE (reference sequence). The DNA of the CDR3 is TGTGCCAGCAGCTTAACAGGGACCGGGGAGCTGTTTTTT. Its translation: CASSLTGTGELFF.

The V call is TRBV15, the J call TRBJ2-5; 9 positions match TRBD1. Germline loops: CDR1 LNHNV, CDR2 YYDKDF (reference sequence). Germline trimming cut 7 bases from V and 5 bases from J; bases unmatched to any gene: 8. CDR3 length: 14 amino acids. CDR3 DNA sequence: TGTGCCACCACGAACAGGGGGCATGGGGAGACCCAGTACTTC. Its protein is CATTNRGHGETQYF.

V and J are TRBV7-2 and TRBJ2-1; D remains unclear. This CDR3 comprises 14 residues. Trimming stripped 3 bases from V and 0 bases from J, with 6 bases between. Germline-derived CDR1 and CDR2 are SGHTA and FQGNSA. The CDR3: CASSFMSSYNEQFF. The CDR3 DNA reads TGTGCCAGCAGCTTTATGAGCTCCTACAATGAGCAGTTCTTC.

The rearrangement links TRBV10-3 to TRBJ1-5; no clear D. CDR1 ENHRY and CDR2 SYGVKD come from the germline V gene. V was cut by 7 bases and J by 3 bases, with 13 bases left in between. This CDR3 has 14 amino acids. CDR3 DNA sequence: TGTGCCATCAACGAGGGAGGATTCAATCAGCCCCAGCATTTT. It translates to CAINEGGFNQPQHF.

The chain links TRBV5-1 to TRBJ2-5, with TRBD2 matching 13 bases. Germline V gives CDR1 SGHRS, CDR2 YFSETQ. The CDR3 runs 16 residues. Trimming at V came to 4 bases and at J to 5 bases, leaving 8 bases not matched to a gene. The CDR3 DNA reads TGCGCCAGCAGCCGAACTAGCGGGAGGGGCGCGGAGACCCAGTACTTC. Translated: CASSRTSGRGAETQYF.

In its sample, this clone was seen once. The chain employs TRBV27 and TRBJ2-4; D not certain. Trimming left V 7 bases short and J 0 bases short, with 13 bases between. The CDR3 is 15 residues long. Looked up from germline, CDR1 is MNHEY and CDR2 is SMNVEV (reference sequence). The CDR3 here is CASMSGAQAKNIQYF. The CDR3 coding sequence is TGTGCCAGCATGTCCGGCGCACAAGCCAAAAACATTCAGTACTTC.

The V gene is TRBV27, the J gene TRBJ2-7; TRBD1 aligns across 7 bases. The germline V gene has CDR1 MNHEY and CDR2 SMNVEV (reference sequence). The V segment lost 9 bases and the J segment 2 bases; nucleotides outside the gene matches: 7. The CDR3 length is 13 residues. This CDR3 is CASGTVKTYEQYF. As DNA, the CDR3 is TGTGCCAGTGGGACAGTAAAAACCTACGAGCAGTACTTC.

V and J are TRBV4-1 and TRBJ2-3, with 8 nucleotides matching TRBD2. The CDR3 runs 15 residues. Germline CDR1 is MGHRA and CDR2 is YSYEKL. V lost 4 bases and J lost 5; bases outside the gene matches: 8. CDR3 sequence: CASSRPGGVGDTQYF. CDR3 DNA: TGCGCCAGCAGCCGACCGGGGGGGGTTGGAGATACGCAGTATTTT.

The rearrangement joins TRBV7-8 to TRBJ1-5; D is perhaps TRBD1 (5 bases). The CDR3 is 15 amino acids. The V gene lost 5 bases and the J gene lost 4 bases, with 15 bases spanning the gap. Germline loops: CDR1 SGHVS, CDR2 FQNEAQ. The CDR3 reads CASSAGGSGNQPQHF. The CDR3 coding sequence is TGTGCCAGCAGCGCGGGGGGGTCGGGAAATCAGCCCCAGCATTTT.

This clone has just one count. The chain has TRBV27 and TRBJ2-2, with D possibly matching TRBD1 (5 bases). Trimming shortened V by 5 bases and J by 6 bases, and 19 bases separated the two germline ends. The CDR3 extends over 16 amino acids. Germline assignment: CDR1 MNHEY and CDR2 SMNVEV (reference sequence). This CDR3 reads CASSRQPLIRAGELFF. Here the CDR3 DNA reads TGTGCCAGCAGTCGACAGCCACTAATTAGGGCCGGGGAGCTGTTTTTT.

The table lists this clone with a count of one. The chain links TRBV5-4 to TRBJ1-2, with a weak D call TRBD1 (5 bases). Trimming cost V 4 bases and J 10 bases, with 14 bases left between them. Per germline, CDR1 SGHNT and CDR2 YYREEE (reference sequence). The CDR3 length is 12 residues. The CDR3 loop is CASSAGPRFYTF. CDR3 DNA sequence: TGTGCCAGCAGCGCGGGACCCAGGTTCTACACCTTC.

V is TRBV5-4 and J is TRBJ2-7; D not resolved. Trimming took off 0 bases at V and 0 bases at J, with 7 bases between the two ends. In germline, CDR1 is SGHNT, CDR2 YYREEE (reference sequence). This CDR3 has 14 residues. The CDR3 DNA reads TGTGCCAGCAGCTTGGCAACCGTCTCCTACGAGCAGTACTTC. Translating it yields CASSLATVSYEQYF. Full variable domain (rest looked up from reference TRBV5-4 and TRBJ2-7): ETGVTQSPTHLIKTRGQQVTLRCSSQSGHNTVSWYQQALGQGPQFIFQYYREEENGRGNFPPRFSGLQFPNYSSELNVNALELDDSALYLCASSLATVSYEQYFGPGTRLTVT.

In nucleotides, the CDR3 is TGCAGCGTCTGGACAGGGGGCGACCTTGAAGCTTTCTTT. Amino acid sequence: CSVWTGGDLEAFF. The chain carries TRBV29-1 and TRBJ1-1; 11 bases match TRBD1. The CDR3 is made up of 13 amino acids. Trimming removed 6 bases from V and 7 bases from J; junction bases left unmatched: 7. In germline, CDR1 is SQVTM, CDR2 ANQGSEA. The entire variable domain, with the rest obtained from reference TRBV29-1 and TRBJ1-1, is as follows: SAVISQKPSRDICQRGTSLTIQCQVDSQVTMMFWYRQQPGQSLTLIATANQGSEATYESGFVIDKFPISRPNLTFSTLTVSNMSPEDSSIYLCSVWTGGDLEAFFGQGTRLTVV.

The chain carries TRBV5-4 and TRBJ2-2; 8 bases align to TRBD1. The CDR3 is made up of 16 amino acids. V was pared by 3 bases and J by 4 bases, with 8 bases of the junction left unmatched. Germline V gene data show CDR1 as SGHNT and CDR2 as YYREEE (reference sequence). CDR3 nucleotide sequence: TGTGCCAGCAGCTCTACGACAGGGGCAGGCACCGGGGAGCTGTTTTTT. Translating gives CASSSTTGAGTGELFF.

The chain recombines TRBV28 with TRBJ1-3; TRBD1 matches at 7 bases. The V gene end was trimmed by 7 bases and the J gene end by 4 bases; junction bases not matched to a gene: 10. This CDR3 spans 15 amino acids. Germline lookup yields CDR1 MDHEN and CDR2 SYDVKM. The CDR3: CASMAGGPGGNTIYF. The CDR3 coding sequence is TGTGCCAGCATGGCAGGGGGTCCAGGAGGAAACACCATATATTTT.

This clone occurred once. The chain combines TRBV5-8 with TRBJ2-1, with 11 positions matching TRBD2. The CDR3 extends over 19 amino acids. J gave up 3 bases and V 2 bases, and 13 bases lay outside the gene matches. Germline lookup yields CDR1 SGHTS and CDR2 YDEGEE. This CDR3 is CASSLSGLLLAGVYNEQFF. As DNA, the CDR3 is TGTGCCAGCAGCTTATCAGGGCTACTACTAGCGGGAGTCTACAATGAGCAGTTCTTC.

The chain employs TRBV4-1 and TRBJ2-5, with 7 bases aligning to TRBD1. The V gene end was trimmed by 1 base and the J gene end by 5 bases; junction bases not matched to a gene: 4. Germline loops: CDR1 MGHRA, CDR2 YSYEKL. The CDR3 totals 14 residues. CDR3 protein: CASSQVQGGETQYF. The CDR3 bases are TGCGCCAGCAGCCAAGTTCAAGGGGGCGAGACCCAGTACTTC.

The V and J genes are TRBV10-3 and TRBJ2-7, with D perhaps assigned TRBD1 or TRBD2 (5 bases each). Germline V gene data show CDR1 as ENHRY and CDR2 as SYGVKD. The CDR3 contains 16 residues. V lost 10 bases to trimming and J lost 7 bases, with 29 bases between them. Written as DNA, the CDR3 is TGTGCCACCCAGGGCGGAGGCACCCACCCTTCTAAAGAGCAGTACTTC. This codes for CATQGGGTHPSKEQYF.

This chain uses TRBV19 with TRBJ1-1; D gene uncertain. The CDR3 totals 17 residues. The V end lost 0 bases, the J end lost 1 base, and 15 bases lay between the germline ends. Germline V lookup: CDR1 LNHDA, CDR2 SQIVND (reference sequence). The CDR3 here is CASSIEKIFNGNTEAFF. The CDR3 bases are TGTGCCAGTAGTATAGAAAAGATCTTCAACGGGAACACTGAAGCTTTCTTT.

The V and J genes are TRBV19 and TRBJ1-5; D is unclear. Trimming removed 5 bases from V and 2 bases from J, with 10 bases in between. The CDR3 spans 14 residues. CDR1 and CDR2 from the germline V gene are LNHDA and SQIVND (reference sequence). CDR3 amino acids: CASSSLRGNQPQHF. For the CDR3, the DNA is TGTGCCAGTAGTTCCCTAAGGGGCAATCAGCCCCAGCATTTT.

This rearrangement joins TRBV4-1 to TRBJ2-3; no clear D gene. The CDR3 has 12 amino acids. CDR1 is MGHRA and CDR2 is YSYEKL in the germline V gene. Trimming cost V 1 base and J 7 bases, with 6 bases left between them. The CDR3 DNA is TGCGCCAGCAGCCAAGGCAAAAATACGCAGTATTTT. Translation gives CASSQGKNTQYF.

The chain links TRBV13 to TRBJ1-2, with 7 bases lining up with TRBD1. The CDR3 consists of 16 residues. CDR1 is PRHDT and CDR2 is FYEKMQ in the germline V gene (reference sequence). The trim removed 4 bases at V and 2 bases at J, leaving 10 bases unmatched. CDR3 DNA sequence: TGTGCCAGCAGCTCAACGACCGGACAGGTGAACTATGGCTACACCTTC. It encodes CASSSTTGQVNYGYTF.

This sequence joins TRBV6-1 and TRBJ2-7, with 9 nucleotides matching TRBD2. This CDR3 is built from 12 residues. The germline gives CDR1 MNHNS, CDR2 SASEGT. V was pared by 6 bases and J by 4 bases, with 1 base of the junction left unmatched. The CDR3 here is CASRLAGYEQYF. Here the CDR3 DNA reads TGTGCCAGCAGACTAGCGGGTTACGAGCAGTACTTC.

The V gene is TRBV27, the J gene TRBJ2-2; possible D gene TRBD1, 7 bases. The CDR3 has 15 residues. Trimming pared 5 bases from V and 5 bases from J, leaving 15 bases between. CDR1 is MNHEY and CDR2 is SMNVEV in the germline V gene (reference sequence). The CDR3: CASSLGQGGTGELFF. CDR3 bases: TGTGCCAGCAGTCTAGGTCAGGGGGGTACCGGGGAGCTGTTTTTT.

J is TRBJ2-1 and V is TRBV5-1; TRBD1 matches at 10 bases. V lost 4 bases to trimming and J lost 4 bases; unmatched junction nucleotides: 5. Germline V CDR1 and CDR2: SGHRS, YFSETQ. The CDR3 consists of 15 residues. The CDR3 DNA reads TGCGCCAGCAGCCAGGGACAGGGGACGTACAATGAGCAGTTCTTC. The encoded protein is CASSQGQGTYNEQFF.